What follows are 12 T cell receptor beta chains derived from one specimen sequenced in a study of blood T cell repertoires in COVID-19. Measured with immunoSEQ multiplex PCR; TCRdb has only the in-frame clones, and not every one. Found here are about 160,000 clones, approximately 79% of them singletons; the top ten hold around 20%. The sequenced sample was peripheral blood. The receptors originated from an elderly woman with acute or convalescent COVID-19.

V is TRBV19 and J is TRBJ2-7; tentatively, D is TRBD1 (5 bases). V was cut by 3 bases and J by 0 bases, with 9 bases left in between. Germline V gene sequence: CDR1 LNHDA, CDR2 SQIVND (reference sequence). The CDR3 has 14 residues. This CDR3 is CASSMQGLSYEQYF. CDR3 nucleotide sequence: TGTGCCAGTAGTATGCAGGGCCTCTCCTACGAGCAGTACTTC.

This chain joins TRBV6-5 and TRBJ2-7, with a weak D call TRBD2 (5 bases). Looked up from germline, CDR1 is MNHEY and CDR2 is SVGAGI. V was trimmed by 0 bases and J by 0 bases, leaving 12 bases between them. CDR3 length: 16 residues. CDR3 loop: CASSYSSSWSSYEQYF. CDR3 nucleotide sequence: TGTGCCAGCAGTTACTCGTCTAGCTGGAGCTCCTACGAGCAGTACTTC.

The chain employs TRBV13 and TRBJ1-1; unclear D gene. V was trimmed by 5 bases and J by 7 bases, leaving 8 bases between them. CDR3 size: 11 residues. Per germline, CDR1 PRHDT and CDR2 FYEKMQ (reference sequence). CDR3 in amino acids: CASSRELEAFF. CDR3 sequence (DNA): TGTGCCAGCAGCCGGGAACTTGAAGCTTTCTTT.

The V gene is TRBV11-2, the J gene TRBJ2-7; tentative D call: TRBD1 (5 bases). The CDR3 runs 15 residues. The germline V gene encodes CDR1 SGHAT and CDR2 FQNNGV. The germline V and J ends were trimmed by 5 bases and 3 bases, with 17 bases remaining between them. This CDR3 reads CASSVTDTGNYEQYF. Written as DNA, the CDR3 is TGTGCCAGCAGCGTGACCGACACAGGAAACTACGAGCAGTACTTC.

This chain connects TRBV19 to TRBJ1-2, with 7 bases that match TRBD1. The CDR3 contains 13 residues. V shed 5 bases, J shed 2 bases, and the junction held 2 bases outside the gene matches. The germline V gene has CDR1 LNHDA and CDR2 SQIVND (reference sequence). In nucleotides, the CDR3 is TGTGCCAGTAGTCCGACAGGGAACTATGGCTACACCTTC. Its protein is CASSPTGNYGYTF.

The V call is TRBV11-2, the J call TRBJ1-1; unclear D gene. The CDR3 length is 16 residues. V was trimmed by 1 base and J by 0 bases, leaving 12 bases between them. Germline V CDR1 and CDR2: SGHAT, FQNNGV. In DNA form, the CDR3 reads TGTGCCAGCAGCTTAGCAAGTAACAGAATGAACACTGAAGCTTTCTTT. Encoded protein: CASSLASNRMNTEAFF.

The chain couples TRBV28 to TRBJ2-7, with 9 bases matching TRBD2. Trimming took 3 bases from V and 2 from J; bases not matched to a gene: 17. The CDR3 runs 19 residues. Germline CDR1 reads MDHEN; CDR2 reads SYDVKM. The CDR3 reads CASSFPIRSGGRAPYEQYF. DNA for the CDR3: TGTGCCAGCAGTTTCCCCATAAGATCGGGCGGGAGGGCGCCCTACGAGCAGTACTTC.

This chain connects TRBV13 to TRBJ2-1; D ambiguous. The V and J ends lost 5 bases and 4 bases respectively, with 6 bases between them. The germline V gene encodes CDR1 PRHDT and CDR2 FYEKMQ (reference sequence). The CDR3 has 12 residues. The CDR3 is CASSPSYNEQFF. CDR3 in DNA: TGTGCCAGCAGCCCCTCGTACAATGAGCAGTTCTTC.

The chain has TRBV4-1 and TRBJ2-5, with D possibly TRBD1 on 5 matching bases. Germline V gives CDR1 MGHRA, CDR2 YSYEKL. This CDR3 is built from 16 residues. V was pared by 3 bases and J by 5 bases, with 19 bases between. The CDR3 protein is CASSHRSTRGGETQYF. Here the CDR3 DNA reads TGCGCCAGCAGCCATCGATCGACAAGGGGTGGGGAGACCCAGTACTTC.

The chain links TRBV25-1 to TRBJ2-7; D is uncertain. This CDR3 spans 14 amino acids. The V end was cut by 1 base, the J end by 3 bases, with 10 bases between. Germline-derived CDR1 and CDR2 are MGHDK and SYGVNS. The CDR3 reads CASSEWSELYEQYF. CDR3 bases: TGTGCCAGCAGTGAATGGAGCGAACTCTACGAGCAGTACTTC.

V is TRBV19 and J is TRBJ1-4; no firm D call. The CDR3 has 16 amino acids. Germline V gene data show CDR1 as LNHDA and CDR2 as SQIVND (reference sequence). Trimming took off 3 bases at V and 8 bases at J, with 19 bases between the two ends. CDR3 sequence reads: CASSIKEPGLAEKLFF. CDR3 in DNA: TGTGCCAGTAGTATTAAGGAACCAGGCCTTGCAGAAAAACTGTTTTTT.

This clone was seen only once. The V call is TRBV11-3, the J call TRBJ2-3; no firm D call. The CDR3 has 13 residues. The ends were cut back, 5 bases at V and 3 bases at J, with 9 bases in the middle. Germline assignment: CDR1 SGHNT and CDR2 YENEEA. The DNA for the CDR3 is TGTGCCAGCAGCCCCCCTTTAACAGATACGCAGTATTTT. This translates into CASSPPLTDTQYF.